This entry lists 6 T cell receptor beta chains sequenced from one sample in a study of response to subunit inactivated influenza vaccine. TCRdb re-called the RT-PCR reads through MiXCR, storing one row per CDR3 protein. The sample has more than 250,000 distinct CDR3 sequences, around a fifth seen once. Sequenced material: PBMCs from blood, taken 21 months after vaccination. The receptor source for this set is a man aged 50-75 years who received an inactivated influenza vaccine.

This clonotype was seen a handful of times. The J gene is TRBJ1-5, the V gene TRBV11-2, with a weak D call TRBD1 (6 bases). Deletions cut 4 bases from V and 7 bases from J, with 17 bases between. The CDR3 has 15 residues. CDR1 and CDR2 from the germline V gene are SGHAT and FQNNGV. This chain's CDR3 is CASSWGAGGAQPQHF. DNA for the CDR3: TGTGCCAGCAGCTGGGGGGCGGGAGGCGCCCAGCCCCAGCATTTT.

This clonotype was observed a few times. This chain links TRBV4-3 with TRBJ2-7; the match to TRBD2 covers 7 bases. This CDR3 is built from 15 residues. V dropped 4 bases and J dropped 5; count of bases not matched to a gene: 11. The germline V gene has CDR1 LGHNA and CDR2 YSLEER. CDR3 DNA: TGCGCCAGCAGCCGCCCGGGGGGTAGCCCCAACGAGCAGTACTTC. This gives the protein CASSRPGGSPNEQYF.

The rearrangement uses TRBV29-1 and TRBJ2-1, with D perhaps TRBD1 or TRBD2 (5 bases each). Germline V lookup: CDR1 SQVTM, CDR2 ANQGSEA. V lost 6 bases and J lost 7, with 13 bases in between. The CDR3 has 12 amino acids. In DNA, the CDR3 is TGCAGCGTGACCTTGGGGGAAAATGAGCAGTTCTTC. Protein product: CSVTLGENEQFF.

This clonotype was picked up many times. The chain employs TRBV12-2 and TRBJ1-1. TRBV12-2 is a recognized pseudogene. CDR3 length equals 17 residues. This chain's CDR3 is CASRPRAWGEMNTEAFF. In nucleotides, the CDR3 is TGTGCAAGTCGCCCGCGGGCCTGGGGGGAGATGAACACTGAAGCTTTCTTT.

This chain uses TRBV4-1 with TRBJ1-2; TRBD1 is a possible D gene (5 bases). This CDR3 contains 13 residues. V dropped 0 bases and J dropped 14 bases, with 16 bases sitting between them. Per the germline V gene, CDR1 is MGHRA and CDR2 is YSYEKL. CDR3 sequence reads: CASSQDMKAGFTF. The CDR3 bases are TGCGCCAGCAGCCAAGATATGAAGGCAGGGTTTACCTTC.

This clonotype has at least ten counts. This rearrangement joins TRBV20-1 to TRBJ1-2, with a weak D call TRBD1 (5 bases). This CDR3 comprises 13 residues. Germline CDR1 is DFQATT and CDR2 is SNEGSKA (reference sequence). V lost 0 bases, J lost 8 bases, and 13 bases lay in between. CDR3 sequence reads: CSARDLGTFGYTF. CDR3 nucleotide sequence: TGCAGTGCTAGAGATCTAGGGACGTTCGGCTACACCTTC.